One and the same sample provided the 6 T cell receptor beta chains below, sequenced in a study of T cell responses to AZD1222 COVID-19 vaccine. Profiling relied on immunoSEQ multiplex PCR, and the TCRdb table lists in-frame clones only, not all of them. The data contain 56,000 or so clones, 60% to 80% of them singletons. The material sequenced was peripheral blood, taken 28 days after the second AZD1222 dose. All receptors derive from an adult who received the AZD1222 COVID-19 vaccine.

CDR3 sequence: CASRRQGPSNQPQHF. The CDR3 nucleotides are TGTGCCAGTAGACGACAGGGTCCCAGCAATCAGCCCCAGCATTTT. The V call is TRBV19, the J call TRBJ1-5; 7 bases agree with TRBD1. The V gene end was trimmed by 6 bases and the J gene end by 1 base; junction bases not matched to a gene: 6. CDR1 is LNHDA and CDR2 is SQIVND in the germline V gene (reference sequence). The CDR3 runs to 15 residues.

This chain links TRBV5-1 with TRBJ2-5; no clear D. The CDR3 is made up of 13 amino acids. The ends were cut back, 4 bases at V and 1 base at J, with 8 bases in the middle. The germline gives CDR1 SGHRS, CDR2 YFSETQ. This CDR3 is CASSRGFQETQYF. The CDR3 nucleotides are TGCGCCAGCAGCAGAGGCTTCCAAGAGACCCAGTACTTC.

This chain joins TRBV7-2 and TRBJ1-1; tentatively, D is TRBD1 (6 bases). Trimming removed 6 bases from V and 5 bases from J, with 13 bases in between. Germline lookup yields CDR1 SGHTA and CDR2 FQGNSA. The CDR3 runs to 13 residues. CDR3 amino acids: CASRSTGTTEAFF. The CDR3 DNA is TGTGCCAGCAGATCCACAGGGACAACTGAAGCTTTCTTT.

In its sample, this clone was seen once. This chain uses TRBV2 with TRBJ2-2, with D perhaps TRBD1 (5 bases). Trimming took 6 bases from V and 5 from J, leaving 10 bases between them. Germline V gene sequence: CDR1 SNHLY, CDR2 FYNNEI. The CDR3 loop spans 13 amino acids. CDR3 sequence (DNA): TGTGCCAGCAGACCGCAGGGTACCGGGGAGCTGTTTTTT. It yields the protein CASRPQGTGELFF.

The V gene is TRBV11-2, the J gene TRBJ2-2, with a weak D call TRBD2 (5 bases). The CDR3 spans 14 residues. Deletions cut 5 bases from V and 5 bases from J, with 12 bases between. Germline CDR1 and CDR2: SGHAT and FQNNGV. CDR3 sequence (DNA): TGTGCCAGCAGCCCAAATGGCGGGACCGGGGAGCTGTTTTTT. Translation: CASSPNGGTGELFF.

The V call is TRBV19, the J call TRBJ2-3, with D perhaps TRBD2 (7 bases). The CDR3 has 12 residues. V was clipped by 5 bases and J by 7 bases, with 10 bases between them. Looked up from germline, CDR1 is LNHDA and CDR2 is SQIVND (reference sequence). This CDR3 is CASSAGAHTQYF. In DNA, the CDR3 is TGTGCCAGTAGTGCGGGGGCACATACGCAGTATTTT.